This T cell receptor beta chain was recorded in a study of cytomegalovirus exposure and HLA in healthy donors. The wider study: The 100 to 150 validation repertoires and the approximately 640 first-cohort repertoires shared a platform, a later analysis reported. The study, taken as a whole, reports: In vitro checks showed that a few CMV-associated chains really do target CMV antigens. 150 or so TCR beta chains were listed as cytomegalovirus-associated.

Profiled with immunoSEQ multiplex PCR; TCRdb holds only in-frame clones, not every one. Among tens of thousands of clones listed, about 94% were seen once. Germline V gene sequence: CDR1 SEHNR, CDR2 FQNEAQ (reference sequence). The CDR3 has 13 amino acids. V lost 1 base and J 5 bases, leaving 9 bases between the germline ends. This clone was seen just once. As yet, its antigen is unknown. The TCR sequence derives from a man between 18 and 29 years old in good health and CMV-seropositive. The V gene is TRBV7-9, the J gene TRBJ2-7, with D unresolved. Sequenced input: PBMCs. The DNA of the CDR3 is TGTGCCAGCAGCTTAGGAGCGAGCAACGAGCAGTACTTC. It specifies CASSLGASNEQYF.